This T cell receptor beta chain was found in a study of beta chain features in type 1 diabetes. Whole-study findings and limits: Whether HLA type influences TCRB rearrangement remained unresolved here. Sampled from patients, naive, central memory and Treg TCRB repertoires appeared more similar than those sampled from healthy donors.

The study reverse transcribed the entire isolated RNA, so it sequenced expressed TCRB transcripts. Libraries were prepared by immunoSEQ multiplex PCR; TCRdb keeps only in-frame clonotypes and omits some of them. Of under 400,000 clones in the sample, around 12% were seen once. V lost 3 bases to trimming and J lost 4 bases; unmatched junction nucleotides: 3. This CDR3 has 14 residues. The germline CDR1 and CDR2 sequences are SGHTA and FQGTGA. The single heparinised draw taken from each donor contained roughly 100 mL of blood on average. With respect to this clone: Its specificity is not known.

Sequencing used naive CD4+ T cells from blood. The origin of this receptor is a man between 18 and 29 years old in good health. The rearrangement uses TRBV7-3 and TRBJ1-1, with TRBD1 identical over 9 bases. The CDR3 loop reads CASSFDRGVTEAFF. The CDR3 DNA follows: TGTGCCAGCAGCTTCGACAGGGGGGTCACTGAAGCTTTCTTT. The full variable domain, completed using reference TRBV7-3 and TRBJ1-1, is GAGVSQTPSNKVTEKGKYVELRCDPISGHTALYWYRQSLGQGPEFLIYFQGTGAADDSGLPNDRFFAVRPEGSVSTLKIQRTERGDSAVYLCASSFDRGVTEAFFGQGTRLTVV.